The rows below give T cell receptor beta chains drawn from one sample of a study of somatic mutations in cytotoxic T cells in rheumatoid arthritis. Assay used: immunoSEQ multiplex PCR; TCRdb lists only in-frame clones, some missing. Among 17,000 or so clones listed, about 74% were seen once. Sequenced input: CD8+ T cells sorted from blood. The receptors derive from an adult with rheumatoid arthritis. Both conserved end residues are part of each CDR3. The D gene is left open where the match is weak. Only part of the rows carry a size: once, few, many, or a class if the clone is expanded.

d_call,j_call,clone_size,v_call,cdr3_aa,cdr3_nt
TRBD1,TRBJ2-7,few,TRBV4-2,CASSQFRGQYEQYF,TGTGCCAGCAGCCAGTTCAGGGGGCAGTACGAGCAGTACTTC
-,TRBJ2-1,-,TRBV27,CASSLGSEQFF,TGTGCCAGCAGTTTAGGGAGCGAGCAGTTCTTC
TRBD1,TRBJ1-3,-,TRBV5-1,CASSRDRAPGNTIYF,TGCGCCAGCAGCCGGGACAGAGCCCCTGGAAACACCATATATTTT
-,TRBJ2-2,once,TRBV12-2,CASRLLGPERTCCNTGELFF,TGTGCAAGTCGCTTACTGGGGCCCGAGAGGACCTGTTGTAACACCGGGGAGCTGTTTTTT
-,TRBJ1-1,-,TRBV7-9,CASSPLVGGYTEAFF,TGTGCCAGCAGCCCCCTGGTAGGGGGGTACACTGAAGCTTTCTTT
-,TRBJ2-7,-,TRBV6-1,CASSEGQGGYEQYF,TGTGCCAGCAGTGAAGGACAGGGAGGCTACGAGCAGTACTTC
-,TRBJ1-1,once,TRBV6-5,CASLVGSNTEAFF,TGTGCCAGCCTCGTGGGGTCGAACACTGAAGCTTTCTTT
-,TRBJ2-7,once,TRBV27,CASSSSAGGYYEQYF,TGTGCCAGCAGTTCCAGCGCCGGAGGATACTACGAGCAGTACTTC
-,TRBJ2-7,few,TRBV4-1,CASSQGGLEQYF,TGCGCCAGCAGCCAAGGAGGACTCGAGCAGTACTTC
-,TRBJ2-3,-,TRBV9,CASSVASRVTGDTQYF,TGTGCCAGCAGCGTCGCAAGCAGGGTTACAGGAGATACGCAGTATTTT
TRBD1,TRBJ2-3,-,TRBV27,CASSLVGQGMKADTQYF,TGTGCCAGCAGTTTAGTAGGACAGGGGATGAAGGCAGATACGCAGTATTTT
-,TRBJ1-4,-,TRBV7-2,CASSPLLNEKLFF,TGTGCCAGCAGCCCCCTTTTGAATGAAAAACTGTTTTTT
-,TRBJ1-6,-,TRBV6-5,CASEPLEANSPLHF,TGTGCCAGCGAGCCTTTGGAGGCTAATTCACCCCTCCACTTT
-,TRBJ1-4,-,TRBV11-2,CASSLDLAENEKLFF,TGTGCCAGCAGCTTAGATCTGGCAGAGAATGAAAAACTGTTTTTT
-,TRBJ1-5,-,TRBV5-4,CASSSGTDSNQPQHF,TGTGCCAGCAGCTCCGGGACCGACAGCAATCAGCCCCAGCATTTT
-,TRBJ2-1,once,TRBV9,CASSAPVGDEQFF,TGTGCCAGCAGCGCTCCGGTAGGGGATGAGCAGTTCTTC